The source of this T cell receptor (beta chain) is a study of T cell repertoires in cytomegalovirus infection. Study as a whole: Public TCR beta signature analysis indicated the presence of both CMV infection and matching HLA type.

This CDR3 is 18 amino acids long. The V and J ends lost 5 bases and 3 bases, in that order; junction bases with no gene match: 19. Germline CDR1 reads LNHDA; CDR2 reads SQIVND (reference sequence). In the case of this clonotype: Its antigen is not known.

TCRdb reprocessed the reads via MiXCR and lists one record per CDR3 protein. The sample shows approximately 770,000 distinct CDR3 sequences, 25% to 35% of them seen only once. The study's findings and limits: Using cumulative public TCR beta family frequency, the authors identified those who carried CMV together with the relevant HLA. Within the response measured ex vivo, HLA-C-restricted CMV-specific TCR beta clonotypes were dominant.

The material was cultured CD8+ T cells from PBMCs, obtained from culture after CMV antigen stimulation. The chain joins TRBV19 to TRBJ2-7, with TRBD1 matching over 7 bases. The source of this sequence is a human donor in good health (CMV status not recorded). Some clones in this sample may be carry-over from other donors' samples. The CDR3 sequence is CASSPFLLGTEIYYEQYF. DNA for the CDR3: TGTGCCAGTAGTCCCTTCCTCCTCGGGACAGAAATCTACTACGAGCAGTACTTC.